The text below deals with one T cell receptor (beta chain). Its cognate antigen is unknown. This CDR3 is built from 16 residues. CDR1 is SGHRS, CDR2 YFSETQ, per germline. The authors ran a second PCR of roughly 6 to 12 cycles using a sample-barcoded 5' primer and a J-beta primer mix. Each TCR beta cDNA got a 12-nucleotide random molecular identifier. MiXCR, applied by TCRdb to the 5' RACE reads, yields one record per CDR3 protein. The sample contains over 1,200,000 distinct CDR3 sequences, approximately 63% of which appear only once. This sample is drawn from a study of blood T cells in healthy people across ages. Study-wide results and caveats: Older individuals had lower TCR beta diversity per million T cells (the decline was roughly linear). Long-lived donors carried more naive CD4+ cells and greater diversity than aged donors.

The receptor was isolated from a man between 18 and 29 years old in good health. The V call is TRBV5-1, the J call TRBJ2-1; 9 nucleotides agree with TRBD2. Gene TRBJ2-7 matches the end of the DNA better, so the J call may be wrong. The sequenced sample was blood. The DNA of the CDR3 is TGCGCCAGCAGCTTGCAGGTGGCGGGAGGGCCTTACGAGCAGTACTTC. This encodes CASSLQVAGGPYEQYF.